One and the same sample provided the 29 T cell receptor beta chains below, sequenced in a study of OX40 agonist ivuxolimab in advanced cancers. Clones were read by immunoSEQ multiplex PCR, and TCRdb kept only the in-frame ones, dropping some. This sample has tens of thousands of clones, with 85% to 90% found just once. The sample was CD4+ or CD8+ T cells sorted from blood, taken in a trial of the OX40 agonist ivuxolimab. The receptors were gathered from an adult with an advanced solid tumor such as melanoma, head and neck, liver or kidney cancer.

The CDR3 sequence is CASSPRGTGNTIYF. As DNA, the CDR3 is TGTGCCAGCAGCCCCAGGGGGACCGGAAACACCATATATTTT. The chain is built from TRBV7-3 and TRBJ1-3; 7 positions match TRBD1. CDR1 is SGHTA and CDR2 is FQGTGA in the germline V gene. V lost 5 bases, J lost 4 bases, and 5 bases stayed unmatched. CDR3 size: 14 residues.

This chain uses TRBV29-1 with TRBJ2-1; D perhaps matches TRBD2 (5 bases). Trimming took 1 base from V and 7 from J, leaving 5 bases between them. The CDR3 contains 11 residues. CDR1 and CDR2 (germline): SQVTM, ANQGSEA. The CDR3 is CSVEAGNEQFF. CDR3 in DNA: TGCAGCGTTGAAGCGGGGAATGAGCAGTTCTTC.

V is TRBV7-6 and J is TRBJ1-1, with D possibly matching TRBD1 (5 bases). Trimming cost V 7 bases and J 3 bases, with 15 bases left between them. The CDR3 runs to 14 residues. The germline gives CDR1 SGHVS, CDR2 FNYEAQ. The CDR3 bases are TGTGCCAGCACGCCCAGGGCGGGGGACACTGAAGCTTTCTTT. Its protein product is CASTPRAGDTEAFF.

The DNA of the CDR3 is TGTGCCAGCAGTCCATCCAATGAAAAACTGTTTTTT. Its protein is CASSPSNEKLFF. The rearrangement joins TRBV7-6 to TRBJ1-4; no reliable D call. CDR3 length: 12 amino acids. Trimming took off 6 bases at V and 5 bases at J, with 7 bases between the two ends. Germline loops: CDR1 SGHVS, CDR2 FNYEAQ.

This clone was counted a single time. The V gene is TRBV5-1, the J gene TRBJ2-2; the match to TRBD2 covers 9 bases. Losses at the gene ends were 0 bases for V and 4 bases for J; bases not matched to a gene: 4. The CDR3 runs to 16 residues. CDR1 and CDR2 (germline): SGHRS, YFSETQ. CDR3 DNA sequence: TGCGCCAGCAGCTTGGTTTCTAGCGGGATCACCGGGGAGCTGTTTTTT. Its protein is CASSLVSSGITGELFF.

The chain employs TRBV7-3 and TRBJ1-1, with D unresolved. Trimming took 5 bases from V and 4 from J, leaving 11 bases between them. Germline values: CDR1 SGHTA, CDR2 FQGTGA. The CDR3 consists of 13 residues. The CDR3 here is CASSPAIGTEAFF. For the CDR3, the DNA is TGTGCCAGCAGCCCCGCTATCGGCACTGAAGCTTTCTTT.

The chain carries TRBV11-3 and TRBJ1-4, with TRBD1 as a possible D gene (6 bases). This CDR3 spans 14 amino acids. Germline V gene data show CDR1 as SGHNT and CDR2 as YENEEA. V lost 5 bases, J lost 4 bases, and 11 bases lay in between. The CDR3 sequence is CASSPGQINEKLFF. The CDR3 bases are TGTGCCAGCAGCCCTGGACAGATTAATGAAAAACTGTTTTTT.

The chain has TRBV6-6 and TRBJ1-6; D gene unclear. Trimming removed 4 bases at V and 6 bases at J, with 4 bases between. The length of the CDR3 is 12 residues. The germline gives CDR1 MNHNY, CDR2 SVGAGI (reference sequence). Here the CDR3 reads CASSLPNSPLHF. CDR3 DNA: TGTGCCAGCAGTTTACCTAATTCACCCCTCCACTTT.

The CDR3 region has the DNA TGTGCCAGCAGCTTAGTGGGGGCGGTTCCCTACAATGAGCAGTTCTTC. Translated, it gives CASSLVGAVPYNEQFF. V is TRBV11-2 and J is TRBJ2-1, with D perhaps matching TRBD1 (6 bases). The germline CDR1 and CDR2 sequences are SGHAT and FQNNGV. The CDR3 spans 16 residues. Trimming shortened V by 1 base and J by 2 bases, and 12 bases separated the two germline ends.

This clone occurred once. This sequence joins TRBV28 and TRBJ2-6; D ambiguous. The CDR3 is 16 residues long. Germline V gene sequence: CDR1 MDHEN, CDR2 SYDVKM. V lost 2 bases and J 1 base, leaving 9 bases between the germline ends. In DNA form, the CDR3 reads TGTGCCAGCAGTTTAAGTGGTTTTTCTGGGGCCAACGTCCTGACTTTC. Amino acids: CASSLSGFSGANVLTF. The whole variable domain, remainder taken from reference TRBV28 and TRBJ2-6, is DVKVTQSSRYLVKRTGEKVFLECVQDMDHENMFWYRQDPGLGLRLIYFSYDVKMKEKGDIPEGYSVSREKKERFSLILESASTNQTSMYLCASSLSGFSGANVLTFGAGSRLTVL.

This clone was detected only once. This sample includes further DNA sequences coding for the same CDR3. In DNA, the CDR3 is TGTGCCAGCAGTGAACTATCAGGGGCAACTAATGAAAAACTGTTTTTT. Residues: CASSELSGATNEKLFF. The V gene is TRBV6-1, the J gene TRBJ1-4; D is possibly TRBD1 (6 bases). CDR1 and CDR2 from the germline V gene are MNHNS and SASEGT. The CDR3 sequence is 16 residues long. Trimming took 2 bases from V and 0 from J, leaving 10 bases between them.

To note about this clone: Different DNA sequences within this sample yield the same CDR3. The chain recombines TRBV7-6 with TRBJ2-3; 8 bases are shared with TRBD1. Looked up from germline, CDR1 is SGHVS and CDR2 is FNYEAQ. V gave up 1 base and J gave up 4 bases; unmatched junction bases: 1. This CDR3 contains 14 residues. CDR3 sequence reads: CASSLGQGPDTQYF. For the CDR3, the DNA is TGTGCCAGCAGCTTAGGACAGGGGCCAGATACGCAGTATTTT.

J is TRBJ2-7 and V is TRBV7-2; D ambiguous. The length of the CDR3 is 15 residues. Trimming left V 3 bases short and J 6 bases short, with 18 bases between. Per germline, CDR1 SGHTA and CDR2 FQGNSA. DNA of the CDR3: TGTGCCAGCAGCTTTGGGTCCGGCCGTCGGTCCGAGCAGTACTTC. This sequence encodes CASSFGSGRRSEQYF.

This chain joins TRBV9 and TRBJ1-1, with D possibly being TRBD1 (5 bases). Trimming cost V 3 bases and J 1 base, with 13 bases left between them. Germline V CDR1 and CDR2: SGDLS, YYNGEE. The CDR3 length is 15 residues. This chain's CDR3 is CASSGGEVQNTEAFF. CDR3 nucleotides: TGTGCCAGCAGCGGGGGCGAGGTCCAGAACACTGAAGCTTTCTTT. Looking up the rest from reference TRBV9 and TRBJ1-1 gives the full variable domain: DSGVTQTPKHLITATGQRVTLRCSPRSGDLSVYWYQQSLDQGLQFLIQYYNGEERAKGNILERFSAQQFPDLHSELNLSSLELGDSALYFCASSGGEVQNTEAFFGQGTRLTVV.

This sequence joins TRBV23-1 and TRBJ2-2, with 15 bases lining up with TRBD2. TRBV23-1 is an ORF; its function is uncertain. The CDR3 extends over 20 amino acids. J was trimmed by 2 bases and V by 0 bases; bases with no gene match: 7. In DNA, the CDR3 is TGCGCCAGCAGTCAATCGGGGGCGGGACTAGCGGGAGGAAACACCGGGGAGCTGTTTTTT. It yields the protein CASSQSGAGLAGGNTGELFF.

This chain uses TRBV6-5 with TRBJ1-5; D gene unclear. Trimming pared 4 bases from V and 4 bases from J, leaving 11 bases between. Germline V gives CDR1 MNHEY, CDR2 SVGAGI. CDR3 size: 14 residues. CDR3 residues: CASSWAGLNQPQHF. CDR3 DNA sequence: TGTGCCAGCAGTTGGGCAGGATTGAATCAGCCCCAGCATTTT.

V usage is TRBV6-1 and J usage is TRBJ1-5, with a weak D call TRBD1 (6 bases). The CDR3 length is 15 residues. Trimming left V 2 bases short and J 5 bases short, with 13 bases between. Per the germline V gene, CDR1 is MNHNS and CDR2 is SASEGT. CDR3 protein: CASSERGVLDQPQHF. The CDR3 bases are TGTGCCAGCAGTGAAAGGGGGGTACTGGATCAGCCCCAGCATTTT.

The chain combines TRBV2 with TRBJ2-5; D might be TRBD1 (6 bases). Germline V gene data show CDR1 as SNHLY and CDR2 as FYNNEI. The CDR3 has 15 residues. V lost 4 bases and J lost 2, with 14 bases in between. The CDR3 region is CASSGGPMGQETQYF. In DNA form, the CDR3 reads TGTGCCAGCAGTGGGGGGCCGATGGGGCAAGAGACCCAGTACTTC.

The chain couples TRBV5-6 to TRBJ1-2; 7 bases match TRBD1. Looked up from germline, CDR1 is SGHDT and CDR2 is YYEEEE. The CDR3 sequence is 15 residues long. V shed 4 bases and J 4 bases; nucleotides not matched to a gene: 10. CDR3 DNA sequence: TGTGCCAGCAGCCTACGACAGGGCCACCTCTATGGCTACACCTTC. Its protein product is CASSLRQGHLYGYTF.

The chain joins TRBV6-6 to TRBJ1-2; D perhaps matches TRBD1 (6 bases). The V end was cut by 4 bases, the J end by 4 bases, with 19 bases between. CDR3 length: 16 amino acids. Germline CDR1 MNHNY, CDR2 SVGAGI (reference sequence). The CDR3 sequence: CASSSEAPGVSYGYTF. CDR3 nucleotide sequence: TGTGCCAGCAGTTCGGAAGCCCCAGGGGTGAGCTATGGCTACACCTTC.

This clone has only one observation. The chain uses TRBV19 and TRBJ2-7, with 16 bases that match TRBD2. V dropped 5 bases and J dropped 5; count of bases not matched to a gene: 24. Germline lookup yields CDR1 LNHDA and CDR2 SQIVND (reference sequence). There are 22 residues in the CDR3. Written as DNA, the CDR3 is TGTGCCAGTAGTCCCGGGGGAATCGGGACTAGCGGGAGGGCCGGGGGGCATCACGAGCAGTACTTC. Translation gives CASSPGGIGTSGRAGGHHEQYF.

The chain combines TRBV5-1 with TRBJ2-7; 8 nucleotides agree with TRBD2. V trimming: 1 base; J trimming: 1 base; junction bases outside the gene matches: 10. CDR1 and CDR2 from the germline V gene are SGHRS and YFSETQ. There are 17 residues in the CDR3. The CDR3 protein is CASSLSSGGGLSYEQYF. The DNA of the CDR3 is TGCGCCAGCAGCTTGAGCAGCGGGGGAGGGCTTTCCTACGAGCAGTACTTC.

CDR3 DNA: TGTGCCACCGCTCCGGGAGGGGCCTACGAGCAGTACTTC. The encoded protein is CATAPGGAYEQYF. The chain has TRBV15 and TRBJ2-7; 8 bases fit TRBD2. The germline V gene encodes CDR1 LNHNV and CDR2 YYDKDF (reference sequence). J was trimmed by 2 bases and V by 8 bases; bases with no gene match: 5. The CDR3 totals 13 residues.

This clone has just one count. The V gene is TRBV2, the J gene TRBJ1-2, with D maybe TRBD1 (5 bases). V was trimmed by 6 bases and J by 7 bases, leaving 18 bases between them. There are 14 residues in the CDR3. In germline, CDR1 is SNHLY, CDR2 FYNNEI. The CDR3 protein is CASSRASLGVGYTF. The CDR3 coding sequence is TGTGCCAGCAGCAGAGCCTCCCTGGGGGTTGGCTACACCTTC. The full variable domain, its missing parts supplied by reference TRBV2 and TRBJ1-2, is EPEVTQTPSHQVTQMGQEVILRCVPISNHLYFYWYRQILGQKVEFLVSFYNNEISEKSEIFDDQFSVERPDGSNFTLKIRSTKLEDSAMYFCASSRASLGVGYTFGSGTRLTVV.

CDR3 protein: CASRTSVISYEQYF. In DNA, the CDR3 is TGTGCCAGTAGGACGTCGGTCATCTCCTACGAGCAGTACTTC. The V call is TRBV19, the J call TRBJ2-7; no firm D call. The V gene lost 6 bases and the J gene lost 0 bases, with 12 bases spanning the gap. Looked up from germline, CDR1 is LNHDA and CDR2 is SQIVND (reference sequence). The CDR3 runs to 14 residues.

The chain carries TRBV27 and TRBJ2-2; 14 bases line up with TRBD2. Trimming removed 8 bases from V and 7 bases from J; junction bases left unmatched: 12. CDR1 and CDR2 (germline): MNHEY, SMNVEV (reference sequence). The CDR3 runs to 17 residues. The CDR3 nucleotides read TGTGCCAGCCTACCCCGACTAGCGGGGGGGCGAGTCGGGGAGCTGTTTTTT. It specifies CASLPRLAGGRVGELFF.

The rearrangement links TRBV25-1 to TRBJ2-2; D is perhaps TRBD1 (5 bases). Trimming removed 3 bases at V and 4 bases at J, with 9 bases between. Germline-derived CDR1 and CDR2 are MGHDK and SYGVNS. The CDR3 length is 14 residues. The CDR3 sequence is CASSDRAATGELFF. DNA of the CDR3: TGTGCCAGCAGTGACAGGGCGGCCACCGGGGAGCTGTTTTTT.

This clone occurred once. Here the CDR3 DNA reads TGTGCCAGTATAAGGGACAGGGGGAACACTGAAGCTTTCTTT. Protein product: CASIRDRGNTEAFF. The rearrangement links TRBV18 to TRBJ1-1; 10 positions match TRBD1. This CDR3 is 14 amino acids long. Trimming at V came to 9 bases and at J to 1 base, leaving 5 bases not matched to a gene. The germline V gene encodes CDR1 KGHSH and CDR2 LQKENI.

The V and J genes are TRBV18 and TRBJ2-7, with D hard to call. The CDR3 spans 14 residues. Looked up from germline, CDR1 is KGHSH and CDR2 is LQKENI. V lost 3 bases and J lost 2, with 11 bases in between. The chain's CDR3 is CASSPVPGPYEQYF. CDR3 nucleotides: TGTGCCAGCTCACCCGTTCCGGGCCCCTACGAGCAGTACTTC.